A single sample gave rise to the 3 T cell receptor beta chains below, sequenced in a study of T cell responses to AZD1222 COVID-19 vaccine (dated by TCRdb to about 2021). Library creation used the immunoSEQ multiplex PCR assay. This is the immuneACCESS table as TCRdb keeps it, with only in-frame sequences that have V and J called. A part of the clones is gone; compared with another copy, unresolved V genes explain less than half, and the rest is unexplained. The sample contains roughly 150,000 clones, 85% to 95% of them found a single time. The top ten constitute 1.5% of the sample. The sample's time point, from its label and the paper: about 28 days (+/-7) after the second vaccine dose. The sequencing used peripheral blood, collected 28 days after the second AZD1222 dose. Every receptor here comes from an adult who received the AZD1222 COVID-19 vaccine.

The chain recombines TRBV7-6 with TRBJ1-4; D uncertain. Germline CDR1 reads SGHVS; CDR2 reads FNYEAQ. V lost 2 bases to trimming and J lost 3 bases, with 10 bases between them. This CDR3 has 15 amino acids. CDR3 DNA sequence: TGTGCCAGCAGCTTACAAGTCGGGTCTAATGAAAAACTGTTTTTT. Its protein is CASSLQVGSNEKLFF.

The V gene is TRBV9, the J gene TRBJ1-4; D remains ambiguous. The CDR3 loop spans 13 amino acids. V lost 7 bases and J lost 4, with 11 bases in between. Germline V gives CDR1 SGDLS, CDR2 YYNGEE. CDR3 loop: CASRFRDNEKLFF. The CDR3 DNA reads as TGTGCCAGCCGCTTCCGGGATAATGAAAAACTGTTTTTT.

The CDR3, as DNA: TGTGCCAGCAGCTTAGCGGCAGGATCAGATACGCAGTATTTT. Protein product: CASSLAAGSDTQYF. The chain carries TRBV7-9 and TRBJ2-3; no definite D call. V lost 0 bases, J lost 4 bases, and 8 bases lay in between. CDR1 and CDR2 (germline): SEHNR, FQNEAQ (reference sequence). This CDR3 is built from 14 residues.